This is a list of T cell receptor beta chains from one sample in a study of early stage breast cancer tumors. Profiled with immunoSEQ multiplex PCR; TCRdb holds only in-frame clones, not every one. The sample holds some 11,000 clones, over 60% seen once. The sample was breast tumor tissue. These receptors were taken from a person in their 40s with breast cancer. Both conserved end residues are part of each CDR3.

v_call: TRBV27; cdr3_length: 14; cdr3_aa: CASSPDRDSYEQYF
v_call: TRBV18; cdr3_length: 14; cdr3_aa: CASSGTTGANVLTF
v_call: TRBV29-1; cdr3_length: 15; cdr3_aa: CSVELAVTSTDTQYF
v_call: TRBV28; cdr3_length: 11; cdr3_aa: CASRLRDEQFF
v_call: TRBV19; cdr3_length: 17; cdr3_aa: CASSIDLATGVYHEQYF
v_call: TRBV29-1; cdr3_length: 16; cdr3_aa: CSVELASGDRTDTQYF
v_call: TRBV7-8; cdr3_length: 13; cdr3_aa: CASSPDRRNPQHF
v_call: TRBV29-1; cdr3_length: 11; cdr3_aa: CSARDEGTQYF
v_call: TRBV5-1; cdr3_length: 15; cdr3_aa: CASSLLAGADNEQFF
v_call: TRBV5-6; cdr3_length: 13; cdr3_aa: CASRAWGAETQYF
v_call: TRBV2; cdr3_length: 13; cdr3_aa: CASNGVGSNEQFF
v_call: TRBV29-1; cdr3_length: 14; cdr3_aa: CSVPGRQGDDEQFF
v_call: TRBV11-2; cdr3_length: 13; cdr3_aa: CASSSDGGFQQYF
v_call: TRBV4-2; cdr3_length: 15; cdr3_aa: CASSQGGGGKNIQYF
v_call: TRBV5-6; cdr3_length: 13; cdr3_aa: CASRRGTSHEQYF
v_call: TRBV27; cdr3_length: 17; cdr3_aa: CASSEETSGSGLETQYF
v_call: TRBV2; cdr3_length: 13; cdr3_aa: CASRDRGWNTIYF
v_call: TRBV9; cdr3_length: 17; cdr3_aa: CASSVGPVLSSYNEQFF
v_call: TRBV7-6; cdr3_length: 14; cdr3_aa: CASSPTSSNQPQHF
v_call: TRBV6-1; cdr3_length: 15; cdr3_aa: CASSQVGQGGEKLFF
v_call: TRBV9; cdr3_length: 14; cdr3_aa: CASSVAGQGDDVYF
v_call: TRBV18; cdr3_length: 17; cdr3_aa: CASSQSPGTGAYNEQFF
v_call: TRBV6-6; cdr3_length: 15; cdr3_aa: CASSFTPRTNYGYTF
v_call: TRBV11-2; cdr3_length: 16; cdr3_aa: CASSLDQGRGTDTQYF
v_call: TRBV15; cdr3_length: 15; cdr3_aa: CATSRDPGFRYEQYF
v_call: TRBV25-1; cdr3_length: 15; cdr3_aa: CASSSGSGVSDEQFF
v_call: TRBV5-1; cdr3_length: 14; cdr3_aa: CASTWDRVGTEAFF
v_call: TRBV7-2; cdr3_length: 15; cdr3_aa: CASSPLGEGANEQFF
v_call: TRBV5-1; cdr3_length: 16; cdr3_aa: CASSLVGDRAADTQYF
v_call: TRBV29-1; cdr3_length: 14; cdr3_aa: CSVEGGTRTDTQYF
v_call: TRBV11-3; cdr3_length: 13; cdr3_aa: CASSTGRRNEQFF
v_call: TRBV6-5; cdr3_length: 15; cdr3_aa: CASRPTGSLNYGYTF
v_call: TRBV5-4; cdr3_length: 14; cdr3_aa: CASSLGGQGKRAFF
v_call: TRBV19; cdr3_length: 12; cdr3_aa: CASSFEGGEAFF
v_call: TRBV7-2; cdr3_length: 14; cdr3_aa: CASSFILGRNEQFF
v_call: TRBV6-1; cdr3_length: 18; cdr3_aa: CASSAHPSGRTMQETQYF
v_call: TRBV29-1; cdr3_length: 14; cdr3_aa: CSVGSRQGAYEQYF
v_call: TRBV7-3; cdr3_length: 16; cdr3_aa: CASSLGLAGDTDTQYF
v_call: TRBV5-4; cdr3_length: 16; cdr3_aa: CASSHATRQGEGPQYF
v_call: TRBV4-2; cdr3_length: 16; cdr3_aa: CASSPHDRDRGDEQYF
v_call: TRBV7-9; cdr3_length: 14; cdr3_aa: CASSLPGHKNEQFF
v_call: TRBV7-9; cdr3_length: 14; cdr3_aa: CASSSDPTVTEAFF